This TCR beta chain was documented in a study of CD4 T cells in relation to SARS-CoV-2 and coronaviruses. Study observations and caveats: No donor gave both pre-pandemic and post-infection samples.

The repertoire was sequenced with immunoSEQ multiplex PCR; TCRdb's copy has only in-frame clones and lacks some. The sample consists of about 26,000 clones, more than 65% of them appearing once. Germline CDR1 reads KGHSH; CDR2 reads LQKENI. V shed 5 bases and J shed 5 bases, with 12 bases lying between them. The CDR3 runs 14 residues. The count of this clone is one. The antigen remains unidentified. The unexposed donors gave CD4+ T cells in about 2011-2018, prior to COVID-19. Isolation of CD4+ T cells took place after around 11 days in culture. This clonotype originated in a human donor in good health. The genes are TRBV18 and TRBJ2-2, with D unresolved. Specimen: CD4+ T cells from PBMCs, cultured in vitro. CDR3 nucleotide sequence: TGTGCCAGCTCAATCAGCGAGAGGACCGGGGAGCTGTTTTTT. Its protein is CASSISERTGELFF.